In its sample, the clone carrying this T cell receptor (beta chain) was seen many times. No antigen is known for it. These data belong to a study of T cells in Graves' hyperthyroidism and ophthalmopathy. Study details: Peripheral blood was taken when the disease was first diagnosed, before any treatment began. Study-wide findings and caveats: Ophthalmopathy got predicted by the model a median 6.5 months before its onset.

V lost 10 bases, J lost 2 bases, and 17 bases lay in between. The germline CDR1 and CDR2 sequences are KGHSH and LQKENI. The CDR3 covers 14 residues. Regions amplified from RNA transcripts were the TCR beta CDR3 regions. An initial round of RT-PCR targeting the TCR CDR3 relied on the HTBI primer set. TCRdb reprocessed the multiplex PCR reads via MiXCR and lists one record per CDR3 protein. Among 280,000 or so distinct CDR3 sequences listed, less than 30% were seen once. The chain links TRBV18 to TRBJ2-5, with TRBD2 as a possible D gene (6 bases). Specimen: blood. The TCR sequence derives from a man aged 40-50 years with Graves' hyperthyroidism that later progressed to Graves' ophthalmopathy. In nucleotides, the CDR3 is TGTGCCACCGATAATGGTAGCGGACAAGAGACCCAGTACTTC. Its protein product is CATDNGSGQETQYF.